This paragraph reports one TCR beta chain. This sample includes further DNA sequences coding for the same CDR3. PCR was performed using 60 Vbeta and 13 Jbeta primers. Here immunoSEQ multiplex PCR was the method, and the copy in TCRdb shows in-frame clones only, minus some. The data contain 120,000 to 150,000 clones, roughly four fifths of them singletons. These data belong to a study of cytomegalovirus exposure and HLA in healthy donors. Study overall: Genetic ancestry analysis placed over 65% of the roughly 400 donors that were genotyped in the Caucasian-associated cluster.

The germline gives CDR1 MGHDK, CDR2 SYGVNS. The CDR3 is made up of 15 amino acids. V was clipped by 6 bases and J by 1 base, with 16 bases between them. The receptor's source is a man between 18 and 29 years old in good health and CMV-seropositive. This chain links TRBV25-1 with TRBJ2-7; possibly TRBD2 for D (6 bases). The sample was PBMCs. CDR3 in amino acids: CASSEAGGGSYEQYF. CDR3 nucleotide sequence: TGTGCCAGCAGCGAAGCGGGCGGCGGATCCTACGAGCAGTACTTC.